This is a list of T cell receptor beta chains from one sample in a study of blood T cell repertoires in COVID-19. Only in-frame clones appear in the TCRdb table, and some are missing; sequencing was by immunoSEQ multiplex PCR. This repertoire shows around 150,000 clones, 80% to 90% found once; its top ten account for roughly 10%. The sequencing input was peripheral blood. These receptors were taken from a human donor in a cohort sampled during active COVID-19. Both conserved end residues are part of each CDR3. D genes are given only for firm matches. Some rows have no size entry. The others give once, few or many, or a class for an expanded clone.

D,V,J,size,CDR3,DNA
.,TRBV19,TRBJ2-3,.,CASARGSDTDTQYF,TGTGCCAGCGCTAGGGGCAGCGACACAGATACGCAGTATTTT
TRBD2,TRBV10-1,TRBJ2-1,.,CASSDSGRGGREQFF,TGCGCCAGCAGTGATAGCGGGAGGGGTGGAAGGGAGCAGTTCTTC
.,TRBV30,TRBJ2-3,.,CAWSADIRDTQYF,TGTGCCTGGAGTGCAGACATTAGGGATACGCAGTATTTT
.,TRBV4-3,TRBJ1-3,.,CASSQDVSSYTIYF,TGCGCCAGCAGCCAAGATGTAAGCTCGTACACCATATATTTT
.,TRBV3-1/TRBV3-2,TRBJ1-2,.,CASSQGEYRFHLNYGYTF,TGTGCCAGCAGCCAAGGCGAGTACAGATTCCACCTGAACTATGGCTACACCTTC
TRBD1,TRBV7-2,TRBJ1-5,.,CASSLALDRNNQPQHF,TGTGCCAGCAGCTTAGCTCTGGACAGGAACAATCAGCCCCAGCATTTT
.,TRBV9,TRBJ2-2,.,CASSVASGVNTGELFF,TGTGCCAGCAGCGTAGCTTCGGGGGTGAACACCGGGGAGCTGTTTTTT
.,TRBV9,TRBJ2-6,.,CASSVGSQGIGSGANVLTF,TGTGCCAGCAGCGTAGGGAGCCAGGGGATAGGCTCTGGGGCCAACGTCCTGACTTTC
.,TRBV9,TRBJ2-3,.,CASSAPGDLRAQYF,TGTGCCAGCAGCGCCCCAGGGGACCTCAGGGCGCAGTATTTT
.,TRBV3-1/TRBV3-2,TRBJ1-2,.,CASSQAYRQRLYGYTF,TGTGCCAGCAGCCAAGCCTACCGACAGCGACTCTATGGCTACACCTTC
.,TRBV19,TRBJ1-4,few,CASSMKPGVANEKLFF,TGTGCCAGTAGCATGAAACCAGGGGTTGCTAATGAAAAACTGTTTTTT
.,TRBV11-2,TRBJ2-7,.,CASSQIGRLVYEQYF,TGTGCCAGCAGCCAAATAGGGAGATTGGTTTACGAGCAGTACTTC
TRBD1,TRBV15,TRBJ2-7,.,CATSRTGSSYEQYF,TGTGCCACCAGCAGGACAGGGAGCTCCTACGAGCAGTACTTC
.,TRBV7-9,TRBJ2-7,once,CASSPRDLISYEQYF,TGTGCCAGCAGCCCCCGGGATCTTATAAGCTACGAGCAGTACTTC
.,TRBV19,TRBJ1-5,.,CASSIDPKGGAQHF,TGTGCCAGTAGTATAGACCCTAAAGGGGGGGCCCAGCATTTT
.,TRBV9,TRBJ2-3,.,CASSVGGEDTQYF,TGTGCCAGCAGCGTAGGGGGGGAGGATACGCAGTATTTT
TRBD1,TRBV2,TRBJ2-7,.,CASRYGTGNYEQYF,TGTGCCAGCAGATACGGGACAGGGAACTACGAGCAGTACTTC
TRBD1,TRBV6-2/TRBV6-3,TRBJ2-1,.,CASSYPFGTGDHNEQFF,TGTGCCAGCAGTTACCCCTTTGGGACAGGGGATCACAATGAGCAGTTCTTC
TRBD1,TRBV7-6,TRBJ1-3,few,CASSSRTGSGNTIYF,TGTGCCAGCAGCTCCAGGACAGGATCTGGAAACACCATATATTTT
.,TRBV6-2/TRBV6-3,TRBJ1-1,few,CASSYRAETGAFF,TGTGCCAGCAGTTACAGGGCGGAGACGGGGGCTTTCTTT
TRBD1,TRBV3-1/TRBV3-2,TRBJ2-3,.,CASSQRSGDRGLVTQYF,TGTGCCAGCAGCCAACGTAGCGGGGACAGGGGTCTGGTTACGCAGTATTTT
.,TRBV18,TRBJ2-5,.,CASSPPTFSTQYF,TGTGCCAGCTCACCGCCTACTTTTAGCACCCAGTACTTC
TRBD1,TRBV18,TRBJ1-2,.,CASSPTGQGSYGYTF,TGTGCCAGCTCACCAACTGGACAGGGATCGTATGGCTACACCTTC
TRBD1,TRBV15,TRBJ1-2,.,CATSREGTAFYGYTF,TGTGCCACCAGCAGAGAGGGGACAGCTTTCTATGGCTACACCTTC
.,TRBV5-1,TRBJ1-2,.,CASSLRRVNVGQDYGYTF,TGCGCCAGCAGCTTGAGGCGGGTGAATGTTGGGCAAGACTATGGCTACACCTTC
.,TRBV5-4,TRBJ1-5,.,CASSLAGAHNQPQHF,TGTGCCAGCAGCTTGGCTGGGGCCCACAATCAGCCCCAGCATTTT
TRBD2,TRBV5-6,TRBJ2-2,.,CASTSGLAEYTGELFF,TGTGCCAGCACCTCTGGACTAGCGGAATACACCGGGGAGCTGTTTTTT
.,TRBV7-8,TRBJ1-4,once,CASSLAWQATNEKLFF,TGTGCCAGCAGCTTAGCGTGGCAGGCAACTAATGAAAAACTGTTTTTT
.,TRBV6-5,TRBJ1-2,.,CASRPQSDGYTF,TGTGCCAGCAGGCCCCAGTCAGATGGCTACACCTTC
TRBD1,TRBV29-1,TRBJ2-3,.,CSVTDDRDLASGTQYF,TGCAGCGTTACCGATGACAGGGACCTGGCCTCAGGTACGCAGTATTTT
TRBD2,TRBV4-3,TRBJ2-3,once,CASSQGGAGGSLVTDTQYF,TGCGCCAGCAGCCAAGGAGGAGCGGGAGGCTCCCTGGTAACAGATACGCAGTATTTT
.,TRBV18,TRBJ1-6,.,CASSLESMSPLHF,TGTGCCAGCTCACTTGAGTCCATGTCACCCCTCCACTTT
TRBD1,TRBV11-2,TRBJ1-4,.,CASSFTGGDSFEKLFF,TGTGCCAGCAGCTTTACAGGGGGCGATTCCTTTGAAAAACTGTTTTTT
TRBD1,TRBV19,TRBJ2-2,.,CASSVKGTVTTGELFF,TGTGCCAGTAGTGTTAAGGGGACAGTGACCACCGGGGAGCTGTTTTTT
.,TRBV5-4,TRBJ2-7,once,CASTVGGAGVGGFPYEQYF,TGTGCCAGCACCGTCGGTGGGGCAGGGGTAGGAGGTTTTCCCTACGAGCAGTACTTC
TRBD2,TRBV19,TRBJ2-5,.,CASRDPGLAGLETQYF,TGTGCCAGTAGAGACCCGGGACTAGCGGGGTTGGAGACCCAGTACTTC
.,TRBV10-3,TRBJ1-5,.,CAIRRDGNQPQHF,TGTGCCATCAGGAGGGATGGCAATCAGCCCCAGCATTTT
.,TRBV6-5,TRBJ2-7,.,CASSYRDSYEQYF,TGTGCCAGCAGTTACCGGGACTCCTACGAGCAGTACTTC
.,TRBV6-4,TRBJ2-6,.,CASRTDSGANVLTF,TGTGCCAGTAGGACAGACTCTGGGGCCAACGTCCTGACTTTC
TRBD1,TRBV27,TRBJ2-5,.,CASSLDRGRETQYF,TGTGCCAGCAGTTTAGACAGGGGGCGCGAGACCCAGTACTTC
.,TRBV2,TRBJ1-5,.,CASSHRVGNQPQHF,TGTGCCAGCAGTCACAGGGTTGGCAATCAGCCCCAGCATTTT
.,TRBV5-1,TRBJ1-1,.,CASSLAHGVATQGPRTEAFF,TGCGCCAGCAGCTTGGCCCATGGGGTGGCTACGCAGGGGCCCCGCACTGAAGCTTTCTTT
.,TRBV11-3,TRBJ2-1,.,CASSFRGWDEQFF,TGTGCCAGCAGCTTCAGGGGTTGGGATGAGCAGTTCTTC
TRBD1,TRBV27,TRBJ2-5,.,CASSSTFGQDQETQYF,TGTGCCAGCAGTTCCACCTTCGGACAGGACCAAGAGACCCAGTACTTC
.,TRBV9,TRBJ2-2,.,CASSLTGTTTSGELFF,TGTGCCAGCAGCCTTACGGGGACAACAACCTCCGGGGAGCTGTTTTTT
.,TRBV29-1,TRBJ1-1,.,CSVENLGDMNTEAFF,TGCAGCGTTGAAAACCTCGGCGACATGAACACTGAAGCTTTCTTT
TRBD2,TRBV5-1,TRBJ2-5,.,CASSLAGLALDSETQYF,TGCGCCAGCAGCTTGGCCGGACTAGCGCTTGATTCTGAGACCCAGTACTTC
.,TRBV24-1,TRBJ2-2,.,CATSDFRDTGELFF,TGTGCCACCAGTGATTTCCGGGACACCGGGGAGCTGTTTTTT
.,TRBV7-9,TRBJ2-5,.,CASSRETQYF,TGTGCCAGCAGCCGAGAGACCCAGTACTTC
TRBD1,TRBV5-4,TRBJ1-4,few,CASSGKGQAREKLFF,TGTGCCAGCAGCGGTAAAGGACAGGCCAGGGAAAAACTGTTTTTT
TRBD2,TRBV27,TRBJ2-1,.,CASSPPPGRTSGVRNEQFF,TGTGCCAGCAGTCCACCTCCCGGCCGGACTAGCGGGGTTCGGAATGAGCAGTTCTTC
.,TRBV12-3/TRBV12-4,TRBJ2-1,once,CASSPIGEQFF,TGTGCCAGCAGCCCTATCGGTGAGCAGTTCTTC
TRBD1,TRBV4-3,TRBJ2-1,once,CASSLETGSYNEQFF,TGCGCCAGCAGCCTGGAGACAGGGTCCTACAATGAGCAGTTCTTC
TRBD1,TRBV4-2,TRBJ1-5,once,CASSQDRAGGQPQHF,TGTGCCAGCAGCCAAGATCGGGCAGGGGGTCAGCCCCAGCATTTT
.,TRBV5-1,TRBJ1-1,.,CASSLGGVNTEAFF,TGCGCCAGCAGCTTGGGCGGGGTGAACACTGAAGCTTTCTTT
TRBD1,TRBV5-4,TRBJ2-5,.,CASTQGAGETQYF,TGTGCCAGCACCCAGGGGGCGGGGGAGACCCAGTACTTC
.,TRBV27,TRBJ1-2,.,CASSSYGVAGGNNDGYTF,TGTGCCAGCAGCAGTTATGGTGTGGCCGGGGGGAATAATGATGGCTACACCTTC
TRBD1,TRBV6-5,TRBJ2-7,.,CASSYSRQGGYEQYF,TGTGCCAGCAGTTACTCACGACAGGGGGGCTACGAGCAGTACTTC
TRBD1,TRBV5-4,TRBJ1-2,few,CASSPWDRVSYGYTF,TGTGCCAGCAGCCCCTGGGACAGGGTTAGTTATGGCTACACCTTC